Each of the 12 T cell receptor beta chains below was sequenced from the same sample in a study of T cells in Graves' hyperthyroidism and ophthalmopathy. What was amplified from RNA transcripts were TCR beta CDR3 regions. HTBI primers were the set used in a first-round RT-PCR of the TCR CDR3. TCRdb recomputed calls from the multiplex PCR reads with MiXCR, one row per CDR3 protein. This sample has roughly 380,000 distinct CDR3 sequences, with roughly 13% found just once. The sequencing sample was made of blood. The origin of the receptors is a woman aged 18-29 years with Graves' hyperthyroidism.

This clonotype came up a few times. V gene TRBV6-1 combines with J gene TRBJ1-3; D not certain. Trimming took off 3 bases at V and 0 bases at J, with 9 bases between the two ends. The germline gives CDR1 MNHNS, CDR2 SASEGT. The CDR3 runs to 15 residues. The CDR3 DNA reads TGTGCCAGCAGTGACACGGGCCGCTCTGGAAACACCATATATTTT. It translates to CASSDTGRSGNTIYF.

Of note for this clonotype: This may come from a read error, since a much larger clone is one base off. The J gene is TRBJ2-1, the V gene TRBV20-1; TRBD2 agrees at 8 bases. Germline CDR1 and CDR2: DFQATT and SNEGSKA (reference sequence). The CDR3 is made up of 16 amino acids. The CDR3 DNA reads TGCAGAGCTCCCACCGGGCGGGAGGAGTTCTACAATGAGCAGTTCTTC. Its protein is CRAPTGREEFYNEQFF.

In this sample, this clonotype turned up many times. Germline is not matched at one junction end, which may reflect a read error. This rearrangement joins TRBV6-1 to TRBJ1-2; D uncertain. Germline V lookup: CDR1 MNHNS, CDR2 SASEGT. CDR3 length equals 12 residues. The CDR3 here is CASRFGNSGYTF. DNA of the CDR3: TGTGCCAGCAGGTTTGGAAACTCTGGCTACACCTTC.

This clonotype has a count of ten or more. The chain is built from TRBV5-1 and TRBJ2-1; 8 nucleotides agree with TRBD1. V dropped 3 bases and J dropped 9; count of bases not matched to a gene: 14. Germline V CDR1 and CDR2: SGHRS, YFSETQ. The CDR3 runs to 16 residues. CDR3 amino acids: CASSSWTGQGHGEQFF. The CDR3 DNA reads as TGCGCCAGCAGCTCCTGGACAGGGCAGGGTCATGGTGAGCAGTTCTTC.

The chain joins TRBV19 to TRBJ2-5; D call uncertain. CDR3 length: 13 amino acids. Germline-derived CDR1 and CDR2 are LNHDA and SQIVND (reference sequence). Trimming pared 2 bases from V and 2 bases from J, leaving 6 bases between. The CDR3 bases are TGTGCCAGTAGTATACTGGTACAAGAGACCCAGTACTTC. It translates to CASSILVQETQYF.

The V and J genes are TRBV20-1 and TRBJ2-7; 9 bases match TRBD1. The CDR3 loop spans 14 amino acids. V lost 6 bases, J lost 2 bases, and 8 bases stayed unmatched. CDR1 and CDR2 from the germline V gene are DFQATT and SNEGSKA (reference sequence). In DNA, the CDR3 is TGCAGTGCGACCGGGACAGGGAAAACCTACGAGCAGTACTTC. It codes for CSATGTGKTYEQYF.

Ten or more counts support this clonotype. The V and J genes are TRBV19 and TRBJ2-7, with D possibly being TRBD1 or TRBD2 (6 bases each). This CDR3 region has 14 residues. V gave up 3 bases and J gave up 2 bases, with 11 bases separating them. Per the germline V gene, CDR1 is LNHDA and CDR2 is SQIVND (reference sequence). CDR3 sequence reads: CASSIAGGPYEQYF. DNA of the CDR3: TGTGCCAGTAGTATCGCCGGGGGCCCCTACGAGCAGTACTTC.

This chain joins TRBV10-1 and TRBJ2-2, with TRBD2 identical over 7 bases. CDR1 WNHNN and CDR2 SYGVQD come from the germline V gene (reference sequence). This CDR3 has 14 residues. The J segment lost 4 bases and the V segment lost 8 bases, leaving 7 bases of the junction unmatched. CDR3 nucleotide sequence: TGCGCCAGCCCCCCGGGGGGTGGCACCGGGGAGCTGTTTTTT. Encoded protein: CASPPGGGTGELFF.

The V call is TRBV6-1, the J call TRBJ1-2; TRBD1 agrees at 7 bases. The CDR3 loop spans 16 amino acids. Germline V lookup: CDR1 MNHNS, CDR2 SASEGT. Germline trimming cut 5 bases from V and 1 base from J; bases unmatched to any gene: 10. CDR3 protein: CASSLRTGSINYGYTF. The CDR3 nucleotides read TGTGCCAGCAGTTTGAGGACAGGATCTATTAACTATGGCTACACCTTC.

This clonotype showed up many times. The rearrangement uses TRBV2 and TRBJ1-2; 8 bases agree with TRBD1. The V gene's germline CDR1 is SNHLY and CDR2 FYNNEI. This CDR3 spans 14 amino acids. Trimming took 4 bases from V and 7 from J; bases not matched to a gene: 8. The CDR3: CASSAQQGVVGYTF. CDR3 DNA: TGTGCCAGCAGTGCCCAACAGGGGGTGGTTGGCTACACCTTC.

The chain carries TRBV5-1 and TRBJ2-5; 8 bases align to TRBD2. Germline CDR1 SGHRS, CDR2 YFSETQ. CDR3 length: 15 amino acids. With 4 bases clipped from V and 3 bases from J, the junction kept 8 bases outside the gene matches. The CDR3 loop is CASSPGGVSKETQYF. The CDR3 bases are TGCGCCAGCAGCCCGGGAGGGGTATCTAAAGAGACCCAGTACTTC.

This clonotype showed up many times. This rearrangement joins TRBV2 to TRBJ2-7, with D uncertain. The CDR3 length is 13 residues. The V gene's germline CDR1 is SNHLY and CDR2 FYNNEI. V shed 5 bases and J shed 0 bases, with 8 bases lying between them. CDR3 region: CASSQENSYEQYF. CDR3 in DNA: TGTGCCAGCAGTCAGGAAAACTCCTACGAGCAGTACTTC.